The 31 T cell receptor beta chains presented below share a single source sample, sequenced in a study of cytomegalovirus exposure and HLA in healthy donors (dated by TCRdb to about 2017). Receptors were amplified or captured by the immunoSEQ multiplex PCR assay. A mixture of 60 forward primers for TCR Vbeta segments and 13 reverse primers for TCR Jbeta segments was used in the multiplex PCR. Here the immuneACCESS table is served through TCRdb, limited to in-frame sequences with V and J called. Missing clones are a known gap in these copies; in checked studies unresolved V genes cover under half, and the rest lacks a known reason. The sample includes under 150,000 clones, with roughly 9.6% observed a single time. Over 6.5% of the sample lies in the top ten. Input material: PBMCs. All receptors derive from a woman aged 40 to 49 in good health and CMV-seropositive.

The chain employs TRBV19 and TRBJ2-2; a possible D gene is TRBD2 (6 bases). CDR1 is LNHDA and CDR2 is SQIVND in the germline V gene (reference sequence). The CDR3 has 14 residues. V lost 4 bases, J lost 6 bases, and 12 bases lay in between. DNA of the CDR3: TGTGCCAGTAGTAGGGACTTTCTGGCCGGGGAGCTGTTTTTT. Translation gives CASSRDFLAGELFF.

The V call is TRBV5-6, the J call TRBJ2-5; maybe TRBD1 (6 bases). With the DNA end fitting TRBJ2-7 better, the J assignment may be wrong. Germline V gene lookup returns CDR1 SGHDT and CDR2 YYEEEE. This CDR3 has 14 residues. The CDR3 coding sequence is TGTGCCAGCAGCCGGACAGTGGCTTCCTACGAGCAGTACTTC. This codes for CASSRTVASYEQYF.

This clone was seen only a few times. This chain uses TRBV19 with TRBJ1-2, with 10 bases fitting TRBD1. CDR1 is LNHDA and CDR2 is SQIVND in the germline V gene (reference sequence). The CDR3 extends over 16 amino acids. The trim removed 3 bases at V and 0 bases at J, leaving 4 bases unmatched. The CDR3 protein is CASSISGTGANYGYTF. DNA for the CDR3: TGTGCCAGTAGTATTTCCGGGACAGGGGCTAACTATGGCTACACCTTC.

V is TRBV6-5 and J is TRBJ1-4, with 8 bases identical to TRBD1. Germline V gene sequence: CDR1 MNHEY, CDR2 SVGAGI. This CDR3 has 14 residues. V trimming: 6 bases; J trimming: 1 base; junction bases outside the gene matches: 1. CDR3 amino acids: CASRTGETNEKLFF. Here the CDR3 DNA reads TGTGCCAGCAGGACAGGGGAAACTAATGAAAAACTGTTTTTT.

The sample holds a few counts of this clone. In DNA form, the CDR3 reads TGCAGCGTTGTATTCCTGCCAGGGGTCCTCAACTATGGCTACACCTTC. Protein sequence: CSVVFLPGVLNYGYTF. The chain employs TRBV29-1 and TRBJ1-2; weak D call: TRBD1 (6 bases). The germline V gene encodes CDR1 SQVTM and CDR2 ANQGSEA. This CDR3 is built from 16 residues. With 4 bases removed from V and 2 bases from J, the gap between germline ends came to 20 bases.

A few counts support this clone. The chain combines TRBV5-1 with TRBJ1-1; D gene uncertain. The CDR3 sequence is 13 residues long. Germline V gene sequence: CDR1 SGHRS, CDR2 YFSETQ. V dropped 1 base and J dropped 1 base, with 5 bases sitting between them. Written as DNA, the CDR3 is TGCGCCAGCAGCTTGAACACGAACACTGAAGCTTTCTTT. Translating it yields CASSLNTNTEAFF. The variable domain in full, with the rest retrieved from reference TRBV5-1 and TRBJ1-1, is KAGVTQTPRYLIKTRGQQVTLSCSPISGHRSVSWYQQTPGQGLQFLFEYFSETQRNKGNFPGRFSGRQFSNSRSEMNVSTLELGDSALYLCASSLNTNTEAFFGQGTRLTVV.

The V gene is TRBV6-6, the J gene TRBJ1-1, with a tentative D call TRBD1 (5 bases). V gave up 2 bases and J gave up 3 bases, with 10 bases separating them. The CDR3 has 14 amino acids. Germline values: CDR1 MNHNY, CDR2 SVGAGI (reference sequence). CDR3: CASSYGGSHTEAFF. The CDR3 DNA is TGTGCCAGCAGTTACGGGGGGAGCCACACTGAAGCTTTCTTT.

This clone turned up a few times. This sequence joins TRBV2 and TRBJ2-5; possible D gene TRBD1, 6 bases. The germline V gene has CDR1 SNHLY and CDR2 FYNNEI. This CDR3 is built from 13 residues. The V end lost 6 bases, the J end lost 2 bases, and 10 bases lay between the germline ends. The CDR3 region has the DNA TGTGCCAGCAGACGACAGGTTCAAGAGACCCAGTACTTC. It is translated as CASRRQVQETQYF.

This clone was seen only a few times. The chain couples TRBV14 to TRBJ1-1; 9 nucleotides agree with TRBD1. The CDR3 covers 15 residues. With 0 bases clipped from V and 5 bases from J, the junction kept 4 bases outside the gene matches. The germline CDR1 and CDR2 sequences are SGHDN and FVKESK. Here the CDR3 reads CASSQETGGGTEAFF. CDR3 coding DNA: TGTGCCAGCAGCCAAGAGACAGGGGGGGGAACTGAAGCTTTCTTT.

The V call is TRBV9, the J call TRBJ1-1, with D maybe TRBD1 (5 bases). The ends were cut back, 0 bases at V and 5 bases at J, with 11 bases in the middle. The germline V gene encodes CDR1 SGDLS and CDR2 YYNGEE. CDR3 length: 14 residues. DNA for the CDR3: TGTGCCAGCAGCGTAGGGGGCGTGAGGACTGAAGCTTTCTTT. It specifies CASSVGGVRTEAFF.

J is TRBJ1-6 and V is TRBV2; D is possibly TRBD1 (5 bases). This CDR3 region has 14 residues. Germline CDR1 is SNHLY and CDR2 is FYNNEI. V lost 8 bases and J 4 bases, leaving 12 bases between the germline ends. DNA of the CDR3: TGTGCCAGCCTAGATCCAGGGTATAATTCACCCCTCCACTTT. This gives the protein CASLDPGYNSPLHF.

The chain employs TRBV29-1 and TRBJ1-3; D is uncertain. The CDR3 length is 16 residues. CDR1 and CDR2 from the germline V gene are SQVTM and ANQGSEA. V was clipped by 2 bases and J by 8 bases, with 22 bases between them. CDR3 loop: CSVEPSHGVNGDTIYF. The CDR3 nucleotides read TGCAGCGTTGAACCGAGTCACGGGGTTAATGGGGACACCATATATTTT. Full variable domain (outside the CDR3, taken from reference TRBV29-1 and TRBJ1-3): SAVISQKPSRDICQRGTSLTIQCQVDSQVTMMFWYRQQPGQSLTLIATANQGSEATYESGFVIDKFPISRPNLTFSTLTVSNMSPEDSSIYLCSVEPSHGVNGDTIYFGEGSWLTVV.

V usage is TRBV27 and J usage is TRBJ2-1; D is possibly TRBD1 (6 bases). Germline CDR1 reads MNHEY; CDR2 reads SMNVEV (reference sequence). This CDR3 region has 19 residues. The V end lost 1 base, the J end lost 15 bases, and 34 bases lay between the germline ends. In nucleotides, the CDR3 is TGTGCCAGCAGTTTATTTACCCCAGACCAGTTCTGGGACACAATGCATGTGTTCTTC. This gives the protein CASSLFTPDQFWDTMHVFF.

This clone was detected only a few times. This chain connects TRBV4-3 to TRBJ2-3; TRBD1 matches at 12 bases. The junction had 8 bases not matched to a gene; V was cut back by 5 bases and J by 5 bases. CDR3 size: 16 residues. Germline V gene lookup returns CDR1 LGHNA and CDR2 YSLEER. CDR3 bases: TGCGCCAGCAGCGGGGGGGACAGGGGGCCTTTAGATACGCAGTATTTT. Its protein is CASSGGDRGPLDTQYF.

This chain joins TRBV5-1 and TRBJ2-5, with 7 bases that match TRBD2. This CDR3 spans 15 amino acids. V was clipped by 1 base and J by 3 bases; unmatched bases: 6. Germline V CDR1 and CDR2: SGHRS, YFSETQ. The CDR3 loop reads CASSLIGLAEETQYF. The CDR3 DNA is TGCGCCAGCAGCTTGATAGGGCTAGCGGAAGAGACCCAGTACTTC.

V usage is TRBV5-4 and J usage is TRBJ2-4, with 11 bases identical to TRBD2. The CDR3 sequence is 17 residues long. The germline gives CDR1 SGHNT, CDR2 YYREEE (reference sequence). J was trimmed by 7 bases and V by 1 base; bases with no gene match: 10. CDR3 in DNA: TGTGCCAGCAGCTTGATGATAGCGGGGGGGCGGGGGAACATTCAGTACTTC. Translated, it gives CASSLMIAGGRGNIQYF. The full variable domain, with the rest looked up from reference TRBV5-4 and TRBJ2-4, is ETGVTQSPTHLIKTRGQQVTLRCSSQSGHNTVSWYQQALGQGPQFIFQYYREEENGRGNFPPRFSGLQFPNYSSELNVNALELDDSALYLCASSLMIAGGRGNIQYFGAGTRLSVL.

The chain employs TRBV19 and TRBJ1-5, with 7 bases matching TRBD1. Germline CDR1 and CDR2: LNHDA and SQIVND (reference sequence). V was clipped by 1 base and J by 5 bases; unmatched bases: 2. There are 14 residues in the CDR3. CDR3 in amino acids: CASSIARGDQPQHF. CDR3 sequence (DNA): TGTGCCAGTAGTATAGCCAGGGGGGATCAGCCCCAGCATTTT. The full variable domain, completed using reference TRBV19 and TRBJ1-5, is DGGITQSPKYLFRKEGQNVTLSCEQNLNHDAMYWYRQDPGQGLRLIYYSQIVNDFQKGDIAEGYSVSREKKESFPLTVTSAQKNPTAFYLCASSIARGDQPQHFGDGTRLSIL.

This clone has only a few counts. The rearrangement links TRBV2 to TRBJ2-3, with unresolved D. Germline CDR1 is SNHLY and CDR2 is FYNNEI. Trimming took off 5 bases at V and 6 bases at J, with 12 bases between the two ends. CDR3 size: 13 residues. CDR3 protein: CASSKTWPDTQYF. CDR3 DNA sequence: TGTGCCAGCAGTAAGACTTGGCCGGATACGCAGTATTTT.

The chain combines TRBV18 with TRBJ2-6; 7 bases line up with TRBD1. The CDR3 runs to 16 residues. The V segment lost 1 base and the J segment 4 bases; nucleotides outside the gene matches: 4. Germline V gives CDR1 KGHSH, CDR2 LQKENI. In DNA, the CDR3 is TGTGCCAGCTCACCACAGGGGGCGCCAGGGGCCAACGTCCTGACTTTC. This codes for CASSPQGAPGANVLTF.

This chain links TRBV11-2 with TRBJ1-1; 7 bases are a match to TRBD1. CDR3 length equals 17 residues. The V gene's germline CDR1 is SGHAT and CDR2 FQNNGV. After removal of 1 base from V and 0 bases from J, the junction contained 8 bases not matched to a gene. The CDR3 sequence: CASSLVPQTGLNTEAFF. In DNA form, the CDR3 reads TGTGCCAGCAGCTTAGTGCCCCAGACAGGGCTGAACACTGAAGCTTTCTTT.

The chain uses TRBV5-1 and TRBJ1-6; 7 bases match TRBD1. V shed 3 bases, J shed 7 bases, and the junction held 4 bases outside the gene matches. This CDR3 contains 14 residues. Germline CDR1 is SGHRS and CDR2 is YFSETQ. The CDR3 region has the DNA TGCGCCAGCAGCTCCCGGGACAGAAATTCACCCCTCCACTTT. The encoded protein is CASSSRDRNSPLHF.

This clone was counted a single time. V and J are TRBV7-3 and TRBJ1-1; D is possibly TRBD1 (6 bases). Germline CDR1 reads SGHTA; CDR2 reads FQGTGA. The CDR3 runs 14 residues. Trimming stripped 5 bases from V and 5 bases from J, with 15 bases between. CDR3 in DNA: TGTGCCAGCAGCGCACAGGGAGGGGTAACTGAAGCTTTCTTT. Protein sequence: CASSAQGGVTEAFF.

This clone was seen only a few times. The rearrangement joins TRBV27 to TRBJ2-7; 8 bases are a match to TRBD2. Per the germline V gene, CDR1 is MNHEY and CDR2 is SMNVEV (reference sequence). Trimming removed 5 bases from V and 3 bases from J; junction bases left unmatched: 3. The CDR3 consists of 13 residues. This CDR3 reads CASSPGLDYEQYF. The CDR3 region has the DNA TGTGCCAGCAGTCCGGGACTAGACTACGAGCAGTACTTC.

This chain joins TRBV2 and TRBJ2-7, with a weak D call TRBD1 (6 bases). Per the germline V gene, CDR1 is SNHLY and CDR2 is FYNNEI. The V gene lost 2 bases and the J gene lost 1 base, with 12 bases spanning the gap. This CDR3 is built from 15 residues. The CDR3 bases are TGTGCCAGCAGTGAACGGACAGCGAAGTCCTACGAGCAGTACTTC. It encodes CASSERTAKSYEQYF. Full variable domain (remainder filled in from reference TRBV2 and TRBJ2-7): EPEVTQTPSHQVTQMGQEVILRCVPISNHLYFYWYRQILGQKVEFLVSFYNNEISEKSEIFDDQFSVERPDGSNFTLKIRSTKLEDSAMYFCASSERTAKSYEQYFGPGTRLTVT.

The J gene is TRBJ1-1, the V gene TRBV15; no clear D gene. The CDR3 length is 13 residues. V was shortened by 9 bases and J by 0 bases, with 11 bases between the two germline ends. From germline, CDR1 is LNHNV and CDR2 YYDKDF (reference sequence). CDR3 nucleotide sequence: TGTGCCACGAGGCGTAGCATGAACACTGAAGCTTTCTTT. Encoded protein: CATRRSMNTEAFF.

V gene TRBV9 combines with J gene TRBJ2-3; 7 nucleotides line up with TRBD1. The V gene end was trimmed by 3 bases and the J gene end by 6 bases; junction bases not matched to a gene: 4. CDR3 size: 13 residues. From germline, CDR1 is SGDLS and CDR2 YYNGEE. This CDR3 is CASSGGGSDTQYF. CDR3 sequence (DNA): TGTGCCAGCAGCGGAGGGGGCTCGGATACGCAGTATTTT. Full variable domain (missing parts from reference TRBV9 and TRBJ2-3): DSGVTQTPKHLITATGQRVTLRCSPRSGDLSVYWYQQSLDQGLQFLIQYYNGEERAKGNILERFSAQQFPDLHSELNLSSLELGDSALYFCASSGGGSDTQYFGPGTRLTVL.

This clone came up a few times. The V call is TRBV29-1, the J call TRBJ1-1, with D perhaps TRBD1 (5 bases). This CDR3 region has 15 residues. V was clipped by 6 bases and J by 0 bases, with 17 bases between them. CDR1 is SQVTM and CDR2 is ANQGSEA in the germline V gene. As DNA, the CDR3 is TGCAGCGTCCCCCGGGGGGATCGATTGAACACTGAAGCTTTCTTT. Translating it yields CSVPRGDRLNTEAFF.

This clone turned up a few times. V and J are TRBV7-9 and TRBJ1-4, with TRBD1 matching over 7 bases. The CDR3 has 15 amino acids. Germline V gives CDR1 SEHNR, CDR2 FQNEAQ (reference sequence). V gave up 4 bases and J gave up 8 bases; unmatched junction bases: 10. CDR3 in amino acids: CASSWIQGSREKLFF. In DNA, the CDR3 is TGTGCCAGCAGCTGGATACAGGGGTCGCGAGAAAAACTGTTTTTT.

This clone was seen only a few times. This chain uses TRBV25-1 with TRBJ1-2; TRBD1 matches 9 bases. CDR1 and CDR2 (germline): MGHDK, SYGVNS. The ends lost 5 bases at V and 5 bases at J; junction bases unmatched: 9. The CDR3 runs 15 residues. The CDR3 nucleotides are TGTGCCAGCAGTCCTACAGGGGGCGCGAGGTATGGCTACACCTTC. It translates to CASSPTGGARYGYTF.

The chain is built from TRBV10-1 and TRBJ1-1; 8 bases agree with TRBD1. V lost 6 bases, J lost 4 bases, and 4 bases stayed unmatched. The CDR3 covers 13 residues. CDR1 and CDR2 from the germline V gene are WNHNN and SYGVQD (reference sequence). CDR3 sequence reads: CASSRDRGTEAFF. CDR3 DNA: TGCGCCAGCAGCCGCGACAGGGGCACTGAAGCTTTCTTT.

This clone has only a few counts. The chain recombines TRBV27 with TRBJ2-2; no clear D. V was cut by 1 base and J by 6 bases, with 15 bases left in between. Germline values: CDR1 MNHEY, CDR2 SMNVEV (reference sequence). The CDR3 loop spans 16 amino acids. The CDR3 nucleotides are TGTGCCAGCAGTTTATTTGCAGAACCAAGCGCCGGGGAGCTGTTTTTT. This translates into CASSLFAEPSAGELFF.